The following is a T cell receptor (beta chain) sequence with its context. Its antigen is unidentified. The data belong to a study of CD8 T cells in Susac syndrome. Study-level background: When blood was drawn, the patients with Susac syndrome were therapy-naive, on corticosteroids, or on intravenous immunoglobulin alone.

Reverse transcription of 0.5 to 1 ug RNA was performed with random hexamers. Coverage of TCR beta CDR3 amplification by immunoSEQ multiplex PCR extended to 54 Vbeta and 13 Jbeta. Each CDR3 protein gets one entry after TCRdb re-called the immunoSEQ multiplex PCR reads with MiXCR. Of approximately 210,000 distinct CDR3 sequences listed, less than 95% were seen once; the top ten hold over 0.15%. This CDR3 contains 16 residues. CDR1 LGHNA and CDR2 YNFKEQ come from the germline V gene. Germline trimming cut 4 bases from V and 3 bases from J; bases unmatched to any gene: 9. Overall study results and limits: When the CD4+ T cell repertoires of patients with Susac syndrome were examined, they did not show any clonal expansion.

Negative magnetic isolation gave CD8+ and CD4+ cells; FACS enriched CD8+ TEMRA. The specimen sequenced was CD4+ T cells from PBMCs. This clonotype originated in a human donor with Susac syndrome. The chain couples TRBV4-2 to TRBJ2-5, with 9 nucleotides matching TRBD1. CDR3 DNA: TGTGCCAGCAGCCGTCCCGGGACAGGGATTGAAGAGACCCAGTACTTC. It specifies CASSRPGTGIEETQYF.